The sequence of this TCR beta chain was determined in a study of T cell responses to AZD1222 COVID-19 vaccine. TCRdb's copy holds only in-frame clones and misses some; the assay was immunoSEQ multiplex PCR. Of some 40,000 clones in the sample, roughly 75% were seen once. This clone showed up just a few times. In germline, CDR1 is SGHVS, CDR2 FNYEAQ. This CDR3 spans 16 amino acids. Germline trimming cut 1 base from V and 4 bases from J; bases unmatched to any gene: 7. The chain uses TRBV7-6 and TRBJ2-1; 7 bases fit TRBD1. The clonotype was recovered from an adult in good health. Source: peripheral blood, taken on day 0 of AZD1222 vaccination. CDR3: CASSLGGQSPYNEQFF. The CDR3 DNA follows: TGTGCCAGCAGCTTAGGGGGACAGAGCCCGTACAATGAGCAGTTCTTC.